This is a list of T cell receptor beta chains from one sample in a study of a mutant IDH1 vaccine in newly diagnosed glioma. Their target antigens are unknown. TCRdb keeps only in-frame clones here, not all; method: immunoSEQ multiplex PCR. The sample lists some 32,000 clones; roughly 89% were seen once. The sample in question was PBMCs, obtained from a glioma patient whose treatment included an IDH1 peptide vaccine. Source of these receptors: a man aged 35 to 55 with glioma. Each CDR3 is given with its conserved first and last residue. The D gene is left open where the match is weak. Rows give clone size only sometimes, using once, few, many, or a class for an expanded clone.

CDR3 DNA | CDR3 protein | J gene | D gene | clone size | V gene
TGTGCCAGCAGTTTATGGGAGGGCGACACCGGGGAGCTGTTTTTT | CASSLWEGDTGELFF | TRBJ2-2 | - | - | TRBV28
TGCGCCATAGCCGGGACTACCAACAATGAGCAGTTCTTC | CAIAGTTNNEQFF | TRBJ2-1 | TRBD2 | - | TRBV10-2
TGCGCCAGCAGCCAAGAGGGTCTTGGCACAGATACGCAGTATTTT | CASSQEGLGTDTQYF | TRBJ2-3 | - | - | TRBV4-1
TGTGCCAGCAGCTTAGGGGACGCCCGCGGCGAGCAGTACTTC | CASSLGDARGEQYF | TRBJ2-7 | - | - | TRBV13
TGTGCCAGCAGCCCCCTGACAGGGATGTGGGACACCGGGGAGCTGTTTTTT | CASSPLTGMWDTGELFF | TRBJ2-2 | TRBD1 | - | TRBV14
TGTGCCAGCAGTGACTCGACTAGCGGGGGGGCAGAGACCCAGTACTTC | CASSDSTSGGAETQYF | TRBJ2-5 | TRBD2 | few | TRBV6-4
TGTGCCAGCCGTCGCGGGGGCGGAACACCTAATGAGCAGTTCTTC | CASRRGGGTPNEQFF | TRBJ2-1 | - | - | TRBV7-2
TGTGCCAGCAGCAAAAACTGGGGGAACACTGAAGCTTTCTTT | CASSKNWGNTEAFF | TRBJ1-1 | - | - | TRBV9
TGTGCCGCTCACCGCCGACAGGGGAACACCGGGGAGCTGTTTTTT | CAAHRRQGNTGELFF | TRBJ2-2 | TRBD1 | - | TRBV28
TGTGCCAGCAGCTTCCGGGGCCTGGATCCATGTAACTCCTACGAGCAGTACTTC | CASSFRGLDPCNSYEQYF | TRBJ2-7 | - | once | TRBV7-4
TGTGCCAGCAGCCCGGGACTAGCGGGGGCTAGAAATGAGCAGTTCTTC | CASSPGLAGARNEQFF | TRBJ2-1 | TRBD2 | - | TRBV11-3
TGTGCCAGTAGTCCCGGGCTCATGAACACTGAAGCTTTCTTT | CASSPGLMNTEAFF | TRBJ1-1 | - | - | TRBV19
TGTGCCAGTAGTATCTCGGGGGGCACTAACTATGGCTACACCTTC | CASSISGGTNYGYTF | TRBJ1-2 | - | - | TRBV19
TGTGCCAGCAGGACAGGGTTTAACTATGGCTACACCTTC | CASRTGFNYGYTF | TRBJ1-2 | TRBD1 | once | TRBV28
TGTGCCAGCAGTGAGACTAGCGGGGGCACAGATACGCAGTATTTT | CASSETSGGTDTQYF | TRBJ2-3 | TRBD2 | - | TRBV6-4
TGTGCCAGCAATAAGGTGATGAACACTGAAGCTTTCTTT | CASNKVMNTEAFF | TRBJ1-1 | - | - | TRBV27
TGTGCCAGCAGCTCCGGCAATCAGCCCCAGCATTTT | CASSSGNQPQHF | TRBJ1-5 | - | - | TRBV7-2
TGTGCCAGCAGCTCCCGGTGGACAGGGGATCAGCCCCAGCATTTT | CASSSRWTGDQPQHF | TRBJ1-5 | TRBD1 | - | TRBV7-2
TGTGCCAGCAGCCGCGGGGGGGGAGCGGGAGAAAGAGGACCAGATACGCAGTATTTT | CASSRGGGAGERGPDTQYF | TRBJ2-3 | TRBD2 | - | TRBV5-4
TGTGCCAGCAGCCAGGGGTACCCTTCCCCTGAAGCTTTCTTT | CASSQGYPSPEAFF | TRBJ1-1 | - | - | TRBV7-2
TGTGCCAGCAGCCAGAGGACAGGTCAAGAGACCCAGTACTTC | CASSQRTGQETQYF | TRBJ2-5 | TRBD1 | - | TRBV7-9
TGTGCCAGCAGTTCGGACAGTTACTCTGGGGCCAACGTCCTGACTTTC | CASSSDSYSGANVLTF | TRBJ2-6 | - | - | TRBV28